The 18 T cell receptor beta chains below were found in one sample sequenced in a study of tumor-infiltrating lymphocytes in localized non-small cell lung cancer. Using immunoSEQ multiplex PCR, the repertoire was profiled, and TCRdb retains in-frame clones only, with some absent. The table lists 12,000 to 15,000 clones, around 65% of them singletons. What was sequenced was uninvolved lung tissue not adjacent to the tumor. The receptor source for this set is a human donor with non-small cell lung cancer.

The V call is TRBV6-5, the J call TRBJ2-1; 8 nucleotides align to TRBD2. CDR1 and CDR2 from the germline V gene are MNHEY and SVGAGI. V was clipped by 6 bases and J by 7 bases; unmatched bases: 11. The CDR3 extends over 15 amino acids. The CDR3 spells CASRGLVGNMNEQFF. CDR3 coding DNA: TGTGCCAGCAGGGGACTAGTGGGGAACATGAATGAGCAGTTCTTC.

The chain employs TRBV5-6 and TRBJ1-6, with D tentatively TRBD1 (6 bases). The CDR3 contains 16 residues. The germline gives CDR1 SGHDT, CDR2 YYEEEE. V was shortened by 5 bases and J by 0 bases, with 12 bases between the two germline ends. As DNA, the CDR3 is TGTGCCAGCAGGCGCGGGGACAACTCCTATAATTCACCCCTCCACTTT. This codes for CASRRGDNSYNSPLHF. The whole variable domain, filled in from reference TRBV5-6 and TRBJ1-6, reads DAGVTQSPTHLIKTRGQQVTLRCSPKSGHDTVSWYQQALGQGPQFIFQYYEEEERQRGNFPDRFSGHQFPNYSSELNVNALLLGDSALYLCASRRGDNSYNSPLHFGNGTRLTVT.

V usage is TRBV29-1 and J usage is TRBJ2-1; 7 bases are shared with TRBD1. This CDR3 has 14 residues. CDR1 SQVTM and CDR2 ANQGSEA come from the germline V gene. V dropped 3 bases and J dropped 8; count of bases not matched to a gene: 10. CDR3: CSVDSGQVIDEQFF. The CDR3 DNA is TGCAGCGTTGACTCCGGACAGGTTATCGATGAGCAGTTCTTC.

V gene TRBV6-1 combines with J gene TRBJ1-1, with D perhaps TRBD1 (5 bases). Per the germline V gene, CDR1 is MNHNS and CDR2 is SASEGT. This CDR3 comprises 14 residues. The ends were cut back, 7 bases at V and 0 bases at J, with 12 bases in the middle. CDR3 residues: CASNYEGLNTEAFF. As DNA, the CDR3 is TGTGCCAGCAATTATGAGGGACTGAACACTGAAGCTTTCTTT.

This clone came up once. V and J are TRBV30 and TRBJ2-7; a possible D gene is TRBD1 (6 bases). Germline V gives CDR1 GTSNPN, CDR2 SVGIG (reference sequence). The CDR3 length is 14 residues. V shed 2 bases and J shed 0 bases, with 11 bases lying between them. As DNA, the CDR3 is TGTGCCTGGAGTAGGGACACGAACTCCTACGAGCAGTACTTC. As protein: CAWSRDTNSYEQYF.

The chain employs TRBV30 and TRBJ2-3, with 7 bases lining up with TRBD1. CDR3 length: 12 amino acids. Germline trimming cut 6 bases from V and 2 bases from J; bases unmatched to any gene: 2. The germline V gene encodes CDR1 GTSNPN and CDR2 SVGIG (reference sequence). CDR3 in DNA: TGTGCCTGCGACAGGGCCACAGATACGCAGTATTTT. Its protein is CACDRATDTQYF. Combining the CDR3 with reference TRBV30 and TRBJ2-3 gives the whole variable domain SQTIHQWPATLVQPVGSPLSLECTVEGTSNPNLYWYRQAAGRGLQLLFYSVGIGQISSEVPQNLSASRPQDRQFILSSKKLLLSDSGFYLCACDRATDTQYFGPGTRLTVL.

This chain uses TRBV4-3 with TRBJ2-7, with D perhaps TRBD1 (5 bases). V was shortened by 0 bases and J by 5 bases, with 14 bases between the two germline ends. This CDR3 has 15 residues. Germline V lookup: CDR1 LGHNA, CDR2 YSLEER. CDR3 nucleotide sequence: TGCGCCAGCAGCCAAGATCCCAGGGTAGCCCACGAGCAGTACTTC. It encodes CASSQDPRVAHEQYF.

The chain recombines TRBV5-5 with TRBJ1-1; weak D call: TRBD1 (5 bases). Germline values: CDR1 SGHKS, CDR2 YYEKEE (reference sequence). V was trimmed by 1 base and J by 7 bases, leaving 11 bases between them. The CDR3 contains 13 residues. The CDR3 is CASSLQGFGEAFF. In DNA form, the CDR3 reads TGTGCCAGCAGCTTGCAGGGCTTCGGTGAAGCTTTCTTT.

This clone has just a few counts. The J gene is TRBJ1-1, the V gene TRBV27; D possibly corresponds to TRBD1 (5 bases). This CDR3 is 15 amino acids long. The V end lost 2 bases, the J end lost 4 bases, and 14 bases lay between the germline ends. The germline V gene has CDR1 MNHEY and CDR2 SMNVEV (reference sequence). CDR3 sequence: CASSLMGVLSTEAFF. The DNA of the CDR3 is TGTGCCAGCAGTTTAATGGGGGTTTTAAGCACTGAAGCTTTCTTT.

The chain employs TRBV11-2 and TRBJ2-3; D gene uncertain. The CDR3 runs to 13 residues. CDR1 SGHAT and CDR2 FQNNGV come from the germline V gene. The V and J ends lost 1 base and 1 base respectively, with 3 bases between them. The CDR3 DNA reads as TGTGCCAGCAGCTTAGGGGGCACAGATACGCAGTATTTT. The encoded protein is CASSLGGTDTQYF.

J is TRBJ2-7 and V is TRBV7-3, with D tentatively TRBD2 (6 bases). Germline loops: CDR1 SGHTA, CDR2 FQGTGA. The CDR3 has 16 amino acids. V was trimmed by 2 bases and J by 6 bases, leaving 20 bases between them. The CDR3 nucleotides are TGTGCCAGCAGCTTAGTGGTGGGAGGTCCCCCTGGCGAGCAGTACTTC. Its protein product is CASSLVVGGPPGEQYF.

The rearrangement joins TRBV7-2 to TRBJ1-1; D gene ambiguous. V dropped 0 bases and J dropped 5 bases, with 19 bases sitting between them. This CDR3 spans 17 amino acids. Germline values: CDR1 SGHTA, CDR2 FQGNSA. The CDR3 bases are TGTGCCAGCAGCTTAGCATGGGGTCCTAAACGAGGGACTGAAGCTTTCTTT. Translated: CASSLAWGPKRGTEAFF. Full variable domain (rest looked up from reference TRBV7-2 and TRBJ1-1): GAGVSQSPSNKVTEKGKDVELRCDPISGHTALYWYRQSLGQGLEFLIYFQGNSAPDKSGLPSDRFSAERTGGSVSTLTIQRTQQEDSAVYLCASSLAWGPKRGTEAFFGQGTRLTVV.

This clone appeared a few times. V and J are TRBV10-3 and TRBJ2-3, with a possible D match to TRBD2 (6 bases). V dropped 5 bases and J dropped 2 bases, with 14 bases sitting between them. The CDR3 consists of 15 residues. The germline CDR1 and CDR2 sequences are ENHRY and SYGVKD. The CDR3 sequence: CAISPEAGLTDTQYF. The CDR3 DNA reads TGTGCCATCAGTCCCGAAGCGGGCCTCACAGATACGCAGTATTTT.

This chain links TRBV30 with TRBJ2-7; D uncertain. This CDR3 contains 15 residues. Germline loops: CDR1 GTSNPN, CDR2 SVGIG (reference sequence). Trimming removed 2 bases at V and 0 bases at J, with 14 bases between. CDR3 sequence reads: CAWSLPHSSSYEQYF. The CDR3 DNA sequence: TGTGCCTGGAGTTTGCCGCACAGTAGCTCCTACGAGCAGTACTTC. Combining the CDR3 with reference TRBV30 and TRBJ2-7 gives the whole variable domain SQTIHQWPATLVQPVGSPLSLECTVEGTSNPNLYWYRQAAGRGLQLLFYSVGIGQISSEVPQNLSASRPQDRQFILSSKKLLLSDSGFYLCAWSLPHSSSYEQYFGPGTRLTVT.

The chain recombines TRBV5-6 with TRBJ1-5; 7 nucleotides match TRBD1. The junction had 6 bases not matched to a gene; V was cut back by 7 bases and J by 5 bases. From germline, CDR1 is SGHDT and CDR2 YYEEEE. This CDR3 is built from 13 residues. The CDR3 region has the DNA TGTGCCAGCGGACGACAGGGTTATCAGCCCCAGCATTTT. It yields the protein CASGRQGYQPQHF.

CDR3 residues: CASSPGGTNEKLFF. The DNA for the CDR3 is TGTGCCAGCAGCCCGGGTGGGACTAATGAAAAACTGTTTTTT. The J gene is TRBJ1-4, the V gene TRBV4-2; no clear D. V lost 4 bases and J 2 bases, leaving 8 bases between the germline ends. The CDR3 runs 14 residues. Germline V gives CDR1 LGHNA, CDR2 YNFKEQ.

J is TRBJ1-1 and V is TRBV20-1, with D unclear. The V gene lost 5 bases and the J gene lost 1 base, with 5 bases spanning the gap. There are 11 residues in the CDR3. Germline V CDR1 and CDR2: DFQATT, SNEGSKA (reference sequence). In DNA form, the CDR3 reads TGCAGTGCTCCAGGGAACACTGAAGCTTTCTTT. Its translation: CSAPGNTEAFF.

The chain joins TRBV7-8 to TRBJ1-5, with D perhaps matching TRBD1 (5 bases). This CDR3 has 12 amino acids. Germline V gene data show CDR1 as SGHVS and CDR2 as FQNEAQ. V was trimmed by 4 bases and J by 12 bases, leaving 13 bases between them. CDR3 protein: CASSSGGGIQHF. The CDR3 DNA is TGTGCCAGCAGCTCCGGGGGGGGGATCCAGCATTTT.